The rows below give T cell receptor beta chains drawn from one sample of a study of CD8 T cells in Susac syndrome. TCRdb passed the immunoSEQ multiplex PCR reads through MiXCR, listing each CDR3 protein once. Among approximately 280,000 distinct CDR3 sequences, 80% to 90% were seen once, and the ten largest hold approximately 0.11%. Sequenced input: CD8+ T cells from PBMCs. The receptor set was obtained from a human donor with multiple sclerosis. CDR3s include the opening cysteine and the closing phenylalanine or tryptophan. The D gene is left open where the match is weak. Clone size is given for some rows only: seen once, a few or many times, or a class if the clone is expanded.

.	TRBJ2-2	TRBV9	TRBD2	CASSPLAGVFTGELFF	TGTGCCAGCAGCCCATTAGCGGGAGTGTTCACCGGGGAGCTGTTTTTT
.	TRBJ2-1	TRBV20-1	TRBD1	CSARDRGQGRNEQFF	TGCAGTGCTAGAGATAGGGGACAGGGGCGAAATGAGCAGTTCTTC
.	TRBJ2-7	TRBV27	TRBD1	CASSLLGTATYEQYF	TGTGCCAGCAGTTTACTCGGGACAGCTACCTACGAGCAGTACTTC
.	TRBJ2-3	TRBV4-1	TRBD2	CASSQDPGTSRDTQYF	TGCGCCAGCAGCCAAGATCCCGGGACTAGCAGGGATACGCAGTATTTT
.	TRBJ2-2	TRBV7-9	.	CASSSSGNGELFF	TGTGCCAGCAGCTCCAGTGGTAACGGGGAGCTGTTTTTT
.	TRBJ1-1	TRBV27	.	CASSPLPGEGSEAFF	TGTGCCAGCAGTCCCCTCCCCGGCGAGGGTTCTGAAGCTTTCTTT
few	TRBJ2-7	TRBV19	.	CASSIGYSYEQYF	TGTGCCAGTAGTATTGGCTACTCCTACGAGCAGTACTTC
.	TRBJ2-5	TRBV15	.	CATSRVRGTETQYF	TGTGCCACCAGCAGAGTGCGGGGTACGGAGACCCAGTACTTC
.	TRBJ2-2	TRBV6-5	TRBD2	CASSYSGGSLVELFF	TGTGCCAGCAGTTACTCCGGGGGGAGCTTGGTGGAGCTGTTTTTT
.	TRBJ1-1	TRBV4-1	.	CASSQAGRAFF	TGCGCCAGCAGCCAAGCAGGGCGGGCTTTCTTT
.	TRBJ2-1	TRBV19	TRBD2	CASSTPGGASSYNEQFF	TGTGCCAGTAGTACCCCGGGGGGGGCCAGCTCCTACAATGAGCAGTTCTTC
.	TRBJ2-1	TRBV14	TRBD1	CASSPWTGGYNEQFF	TGTGCCAGCAGCCCATGGACAGGCGGCTACAATGAGCAGTTCTTC
.	TRBJ2-1	TRBV3-1	.	CASSQDFGTPLGEQFF	TGTGCCAGCAGCCAAGATTTCGGGACTCCCCTTGGTGAGCAGTTCTTC
.	TRBJ2-7	TRBV28	TRBD2	CASSLAGGPMEQYF	TGTGCCAGCAGTTTAGCGGGAGGCCCGATGGAGCAGTACTTC
.	TRBJ2-2	TRBV6-5	.	CASSYKGGDWTGELFF	TGTGCCAGCAGTTATAAGGGGGGCGATTGGACCGGGGAGCTGTTTTTT
.	TRBJ2-5	TRBV10-3	.	CAISELGDGLQETQYF	TGTGCCATCAGTGAGTTGGGGGATGGTCTCCAAGAGACCCAGTACTTC
.	TRBJ1-1	TRBV27	TRBD1	CAGLDRGPIYTEAFF	TGTGCCGGCCTGGACAGGGGGCCGATCTACACTGAAGCTTTCTTT
.	TRBJ2-7	TRBV6-6	.	CASSYGARTAYEQYF	TGTGCCAGCAGTTACGGGGCACGGACCGCCTACGAGCAGTACTTC
.	TRBJ2-1	TRBV14	TRBD1	CASSQVTGVHNEQFF	TGTGCCAGCAGCCAAGTTACAGGGGTCCACAATGAGCAGTTCTTC
.	TRBJ2-2	TRBV5-1	.	CASSARTDPSAGELFF	TGCGCCAGCAGCGCGCGGACAGACCCATCGGCCGGGGAGCTGTTTTTT
.	TRBJ1-5	TRBV9	.	CASSPFSTYSNQPQHF	TGTGCCAGCAGCCCATTCTCAACATATAGCAATCAGCCCCAGCATTTT
.	TRBJ2-2	TRBV30	TRBD2	CAWSQELAGYTGELFF	TGTGCCTGGAGTCAGGAACTAGCGGGTTACACCGGGGAGCTGTTTTTT
.	TRBJ2-4	TRBV7-9	.	CASSLVGSPGGAKNIQYF	TGTGCCAGCAGCTTAGTTGGGTCTCCAGGGGGGGCCAAAAACATTCAGTACTTC
.	TRBJ2-7	TRBV10-3	.	CAISEITQEGEEQYF	TGTGCCATCAGTGAGATTACACAGGAAGGAGAGGAGCAGTACTTC
few	TRBJ2-1	TRBV4-2	TRBD2	CASSQVSGRPYNEQFF	TGTGCCAGCAGCCAAGTCAGCGGGAGGCCCTACAATGAGCAGTTCTTC
.	TRBJ2-7	TRBV20-1	.	CSARDLGREPSYEQYF	TGCAGTGCTAGAGATCTGGGCAGGGAACCTTCCTACGAGCAGTACTTC
.	TRBJ2-3	TRBV7-6	.	CASSLIAASTDTQYF	TGTGCCAGCAGCTTGATAGCGGCTAGCACAGATACGCAGTATTTT
.	TRBJ2-7	TRBV2	TRBD1	CASTVTPGQAPHEQYF	TGTGCCAGCACCGTTACTCCGGGACAGGCCCCCCACGAGCAGTACTTC
.	TRBJ1-5	TRBV27	.	CASKLYKGNQPQHF	TGTGCCAGCAAACTGTACAAGGGCAATCAGCCCCAGCATTTT